The clone carrying this T cell receptor (beta chain) was detected many times. The antigen remains undetermined. The sample comes from a study of T cells after yellow fever vaccination. Study-level findings and limits: Any FACS-sorted repertoire could hold abundant clonotypes that contaminate it from the bulk population. Some clonotypes, a small share, were shared between CD4 and CD8 compartments. Most clones from primary vaccination resurfaced after the booster (96% CD4, over 85% CD8).

TCR cDNA was made by 5'RACE template switching, adding a universal primer site and UMIs. A single record per CDR3 protein comes from TCRdb applying MiXCR to the 5' RACE reads. The sample records 150,000 or so distinct CDR3 sequences, 6.5% to 8.5% being singletons. Looked up from germline, CDR1 is SGHAT and CDR2 is FQNNGV. The CDR3 totals 16 residues. Trimming at V came to 4 bases and at J to 4 bases, leaving 6 bases not matched to a gene. This sequence originates from a young man who received the YFV17D yellow fever vaccine. This chain connects TRBV11-2 to TRBJ2-2; TRBD2 matches at 10 bases. This specimen was CD4+ T cells sorted from PBMCs, taken around 5 days after the first yellow fever vaccination. The CDR3 DNA is TGTGCCAGCAGCTCAATAGCGGGGGGACGCACCGGGGAGCTGTTTTTT. This translates into CASSSIAGGRTGELFF.